This T cell receptor (beta chain) was found in a study of T cell changes during pregnancy in multiple sclerosis. Using immunoSEQ multiplex PCR, the repertoire was profiled, and TCRdb retains in-frame clones only, with some absent. The data hold some 52,000 clones, with approximately 92% observed a single time. The receptor was isolated from a female donor with multiple sclerosis, enrolled in a pregnancy study. The sequencing used CD4+ T cells from peripheral blood mononuclear cells, collected before pregnancy.

The CDR3 DNA reads as TGTGCCAGCAACCCCAAAACAGGGGACCCCTACAATGAGCAGTTCTTC. Translation: CASNPKTGDPYNEQFF. The rearrangement links TRBV5-6 to TRBJ2-1; TRBD1 matches 7 bases. The V segment lost 6 bases and the J segment 2 bases; nucleotides outside the gene matches: 11. Germline lookup yields CDR1 SGHDT and CDR2 YYEEEE. CDR3 size: 16 residues.